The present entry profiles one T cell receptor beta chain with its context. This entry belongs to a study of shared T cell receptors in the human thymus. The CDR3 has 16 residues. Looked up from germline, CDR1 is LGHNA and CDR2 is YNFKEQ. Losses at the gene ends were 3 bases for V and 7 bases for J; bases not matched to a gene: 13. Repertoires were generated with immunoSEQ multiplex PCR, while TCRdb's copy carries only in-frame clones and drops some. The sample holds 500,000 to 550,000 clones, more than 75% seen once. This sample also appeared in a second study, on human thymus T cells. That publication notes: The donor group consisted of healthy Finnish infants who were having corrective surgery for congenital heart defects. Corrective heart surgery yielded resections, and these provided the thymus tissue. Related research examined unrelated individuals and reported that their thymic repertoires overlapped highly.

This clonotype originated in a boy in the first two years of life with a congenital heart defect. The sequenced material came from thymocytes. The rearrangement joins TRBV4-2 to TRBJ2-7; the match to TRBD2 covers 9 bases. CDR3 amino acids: CASSQHSSGKGGEQYF. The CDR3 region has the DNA TGTGCCAGCAGCCAGCATTCTAGCGGGAAAGGTGGGGAGCAGTACTTC.